The 18 T cell receptor beta chains listed next were all sequenced from one sample in a study of blood T cell repertoires in COVID-19. Using immunoSEQ multiplex PCR, the repertoire was profiled, and TCRdb retains in-frame clones only, with some absent. The profile shows hundreds of thousands of clones, roughly 80% of them singletons. Source material: PBMCs or T cells enriched from blood (not recorded which). Receptors originate from a man aged 35-49 years who had been exposed to COVID-19.

The chain carries TRBV7-9 and TRBJ2-7, with D possibly being TRBD1 (6 bases). CDR3 length equals 16 residues. V lost 1 base and J lost 0, with 13 bases in between. Germline V gene sequence: CDR1 SEHNR, CDR2 FQNEAQ (reference sequence). The CDR3 nucleotides read TGTGCCAGCAGCTTAGGGGCCGGGACAAGCTCCTACGAGCAGTACTTC. Translation: CASSLGAGTSSYEQYF.

This chain connects TRBV18 to TRBJ1-5; possible D gene TRBD1, 5 bases. Trimming stripped 11 bases from V and 5 bases from J, with 16 bases between. The CDR3 runs to 13 residues. The V gene's germline CDR1 is KGHSH and CDR2 LQKENI. The CDR3 reads CAGARGSDQPQHF. In nucleotides, the CDR3 is TGTGCCGGGGCACGTGGATCGGATCAGCCCCAGCATTTT.

The chain has TRBV7-3 and TRBJ2-7; D is possibly TRBD1 (6 bases). The CDR3 is made up of 13 amino acids. Trimming removed 5 bases from V and 6 bases from J, with 14 bases in between. Germline values: CDR1 SGHTA, CDR2 FQGTGA. The CDR3 sequence is CASSQSPTGEQYF. The DNA of the CDR3 is TGTGCCAGCAGCCAATCTCCGACAGGCGAGCAGTACTTC.

In its sample, this clone was seen a few times. V usage is TRBV14 and J usage is TRBJ2-2, with D possibly matching TRBD2 (5 bases). Looked up from germline, CDR1 is SGHDN and CDR2 is FVKESK. This CDR3 spans 15 amino acids. V was cut by 0 bases and J by 7 bases, with 12 bases left in between. CDR3 nucleotide sequence: TGTGCCAGCAGCCAAGATTGGGGAGCGAGCGGGGAGCTGTTTTTT. This gives the protein CASSQDWGASGELFF.

The chain has TRBV9 and TRBJ1-5; the match to TRBD1 covers 7 bases. J gave up 6 bases and V 3 bases, and 3 bases lay outside the gene matches. Germline-derived CDR1 and CDR2 are SGDLS and YYNGEE. This CDR3 comprises 13 residues. The chain's CDR3 is CASSGQGGQPQHF. The CDR3 bases are TGTGCCAGCAGCGGACAGGGCGGTCAGCCCCAGCATTTT.

The chain uses TRBV6-5 and TRBJ2-2, with D perhaps TRBD2 (5 bases). With 4 bases removed from V and 5 bases from J, the gap between germline ends came to 11 bases. CDR1 is MNHEY and CDR2 is SVGAGI in the germline V gene. The length of the CDR3 is 14 residues. The CDR3 nucleotides are TGTGCCAGCAGTTTAGGAGGAAATACCGGGGAGCTGTTTTTT. It encodes CASSLGGNTGELFF.

V is TRBV5-6 and J is TRBJ2-7; D may be TRBD2 (5 bases). The CDR3 is made up of 12 amino acids. Germline-derived CDR1 and CDR2 are SGHDT and YYEEEE. CDR3: CASSLGTSQLNV. CDR3 in DNA: TGTGCCAGCAGCTTGGGGACTTCCCAGCTAAACGTC.

The genes are TRBV27 and TRBJ2-7, with 7 bases matching TRBD1. Trimming took 4 bases from V and 7 from J; bases not matched to a gene: 16. The CDR3 consists of 16 residues. Germline CDR1 and CDR2: MNHEY and SMNVEV (reference sequence). CDR3 DNA sequence: TGTGCCAGCAGTTCTTACCGACAGGGAAATCCGGGAGAGCAGTACTTC. This translates into CASSSYRQGNPGEQYF.

V and J are TRBV30 and TRBJ1-1; D is perhaps TRBD1 (5 bases). V was pared by 1 base and J by 7 bases, with 7 bases between. CDR1 is GTSNPN, CDR2 SVGIG, per germline (reference sequence). This CDR3 has 11 amino acids. CDR3 loop: CAWSGRGEAFF. The DNA of the CDR3 is TGTGCCTGGAGTGGGAGGGGTGAAGCTTTCTTT.

The chain has TRBV28 and TRBJ1-1; maybe TRBD1 (5 bases). The CDR3 is 14 residues long. V was trimmed by 3 bases and J by 3 bases, leaving 11 bases between them. Germline V gene data show CDR1 as MDHEN and CDR2 as SYDVKM. In nucleotides, the CDR3 is TGTGCCAGCAGTTTGGGGGGGAAGGACACTGAAGCTTTCTTT. Encoded protein: CASSLGGKDTEAFF.

The CDR3 nucleotides read TGTGCCAGCAGCCAATCCGGTAGGGGGGGCACTGAAGCTTTCTTT. Residues: CASSQSGRGGTEAFF. This sequence joins TRBV6-5 and TRBJ1-1, with a possible D match to TRBD1 (6 bases). V was trimmed by 6 bases and J by 4 bases, leaving 18 bases between them. Germline V gives CDR1 MNHEY, CDR2 SVGAGI. There are 15 residues in the CDR3.

This chain joins TRBV6-5 and TRBJ2-7; 11 positions match TRBD1. The germline CDR1 and CDR2 sequences are MNHEY and SVGAGI. This CDR3 region has 15 residues. The V and J ends lost 6 bases and 4 bases, in that order; junction bases with no gene match: 8. This CDR3 is CASRRDGTGGYEQYF. CDR3 sequence (DNA): TGTGCCAGCAGGCGTGACGGGACAGGGGGATACGAGCAGTACTTC.

The genes are TRBV11-3 and TRBJ1-1; D is perhaps TRBD1 (6 bases). The V end was cut by 6 bases, the J end by 6 bases, with 11 bases between. CDR1 is SGHNT and CDR2 is YENEEA in the germline V gene. The CDR3 has 12 amino acids. CDR3 in amino acids: CASRDPGAEAFF. CDR3 nucleotide sequence: TGTGCCAGCAGAGACCCAGGGGCTGAAGCTTTCTTT. The full variable domain, its missing parts supplied by reference TRBV11-3 and TRBJ1-1, is EAGVVQSPRYKIIEKKQPVAFWCNPISGHNTLYWYLQNLGQGPELLIRYENEEAVDDSQLPKDRFSAERLKGVDSTLKIQPAELGDSAVYLCASRDPGAEAFFGQGTRLTVV.

This clone has just a few counts. The chain joins TRBV7-9 to TRBJ2-1, with D perhaps matching TRBD1 (6 bases). V was cut by 3 bases and J by 2 bases, with 11 bases left in between. Germline-derived CDR1 and CDR2 are SEHNR and FQNEAQ (reference sequence). This CDR3 contains 15 residues. CDR3 bases: TGTGCCAGCAGCTTTGAAAGGGACACCTACAATGAGCAGTTCTTC. Encoded protein: CASSFERDTYNEQFF.

V is TRBV29-1 and J is TRBJ1-1, with D hard to call. Trimming took 6 bases from V and 1 from J, leaving 6 bases between them. There are 11 residues in the CDR3. Germline CDR1 reads SQVTM; CDR2 reads ANQGSEA. The CDR3 nucleotides read TGCAGCGTATGGCAGAACACTGAAGCTTTCTTT. Translating it yields CSVWQNTEAFF.

This chain joins TRBV11-2 and TRBJ1-2, with D possibly TRBD1 on 6 matching bases. CDR3 length: 11 amino acids. Trimming stripped 3 bases from V and 10 bases from J, with 9 bases between. Per germline, CDR1 SGHAT and CDR2 FQNNGV. The CDR3 region is CASSFGQLYTF. In nucleotides, the CDR3 is TGTGCCAGCAGCTTCGGACAGCTCTACACCTTC.

The chain links TRBV25-1 to TRBJ1-2; D perhaps matches TRBD1 (5 bases). CDR3 length equals 15 residues. Per the germline V gene, CDR1 is MGHDK and CDR2 is SYGVNS. The germline V and J ends were trimmed by 2 bases and 1 base, with 11 bases remaining between them. The CDR3 bases are TGTGCCAGCAGTGAACAAAGGGGATATAACTATGGCTACACCTTC. Amino acid sequence: CASSEQRGYNYGYTF.

This clone was seen just once. The genes are TRBV5-4 and TRBJ2-1; tentatively, D is TRBD2 (5 bases). This CDR3 has 15 amino acids. Looked up from germline, CDR1 is SGHNT and CDR2 is YYREEE (reference sequence). V lost 4 bases and J 4 bases, leaving 15 bases between the germline ends. The CDR3 loop reads CASSPGTGPYNEQFF. The CDR3 region has the DNA TGTGCCAGCAGCCCGGGAACGGGTCCTTACAATGAGCAGTTCTTC.